This is a list of T cell receptor beta chains from one sample in a study of identical twins. Using its own MiXCR run on the 5' RACE reads, TCRdb lists one record per CDR3 protein. The profile shows roughly 350,000 distinct CDR3 sequences, 10% to 15% of them singletons. The same data also went into a second study, on yellow fever vaccine responses in identical twins.

Sequencing was carried out using CD8+ T cells sorted from blood. These receptors were taken from a woman under 30 in good health. CDR3s include the opening cysteine and the closing phenylalanine or tryptophan. D genes are given only for firm matches. Not every row has a clone size; where given, it reads once, few, many or a size class.

J,size,D,V,DNA,CDR3
TRBJ2-7,few,TRBD1,TRBV6-5,TGTGCCAGCAGTTTCACCGACAGGGGCTCCTACGAGCAGTACTTC,CASSFTDRGSYEQYF
TRBJ2-7,few,.,TRBV20-1,TGCAGTGCTAGGGAGGGCGTGGGCGGGGCCCACGAGCAGTACTTC,CSAREGVGGAHEQYF
TRBJ2-7,many,TRBD2,TRBV4-1,TGCGCCAGCAGCCTTATTACCGGGTCTAGCGGGAGTTCCTACGAGCAGTACTTC,CASSLITGSSGSSYEQYF
TRBJ1-1,.,.,TRBV5-5,TGTGCCAGCAGCTTGGGGGGAATAGGGACTGAAGCTTTCTTT,CASSLGGIGTEAFF
TRBJ2-1,many,TRBD2,TRBV29-1,TGCAGCGTTGGAGCGGGAGGGAGGGATGAGCAGTTCTTC,CSVGAGGRDEQFF
TRBJ1-1,few,.,TRBV10-2,TGCGCCAGCAGTGATAGTGGGGGGCGAGCTTTCTTT,CASSDSGGRAFF
TRBJ2-7,few,.,TRBV20-1,TGCAGTGCTAGAGTGTTGGGCGGCTACGAGCAGTACTTC,CSARVLGGYEQYF
TRBJ2-1,few,TRBD2,TRBV20-1,TGCAGTGCGGGGGGTAGCGGGGGCGGTGAGCAGTTCTTC,CSAGGSGGGEQFF
TRBJ2-7,few,.,TRBV5-1,TGCGCCAGCAGCTTAGTGAGCGGTCATTACTACGAGCAGTACTTC,CASSLVSGHYYEQYF
TRBJ2-7,many,TRBD1,TRBV5-1,TGCGCCAGCAGCTTGGCCGGGGACAGACCCTACGAGCAGTACTTC,CASSLAGDRPYEQYF
TRBJ2-1,few,.,TRBV12-5,TGTGCTAGTGGTTTGGGGCCCACAGGCGTTCCCTACAATGAGCAGTTCTTC,CASGLGPTGVPYNEQFF
TRBJ1-2,many,.,TRBV4-2,TGTGCCAGCAGCCAAGGTACCGTTGGCTACACCTTC,CASSQGTVGYTF
TRBJ2-3,.,.,TRBV14,TGTGCCAGCAGCACCGGGGACGGTGATAATACGCAGTATTTT,CASSTGDGDNTQYF
TRBJ2-1,.,.,TRBV3-1,TGTGCCAGCAGCCGATCTGGGGGCTCCTACAATGAGCAGTTCTTC,CASSRSGGSYNEQFF
TRBJ2-1,.,TRBD2,TRBV4-1,TGCGCCAGCAGCCCAACTAGCGGGGGGCTAGAGTGGGTCTTC,CASSPTSGGLEWVF
TRBJ2-7,few,.,TRBV27,TGTGCCAGCAGTTTGGCAGCTTCCTACGAGCAGTACTTC,CASSLAASYEQYF
TRBJ2-3,few,TRBD2,TRBV4-1,TGCGCCAGCAGCCCAAGTGACGGACTAGCGGGGACACTCACAGATACGCAGTATTTT,CASSPSDGLAGTLTDTQYF